What follows is one T cell receptor beta chain and its context. V shed 5 bases, J shed 3 bases, and the junction held 11 bases outside the gene matches. The CDR3 has 16 amino acids. Germline-derived CDR1 and CDR2 are SGHTA and FQGTGA. This entry comes from a study of blood T cell repertoires in COVID-19. Each participant's cohort was designated according to participant-reported clinical history. Donors in Cohort 3 who had recovered were those with two negative PCRs, healthcare professional clearance, or resolution of their symptoms. Authors' methods: Researchers report that nucleated cell counts were estimated from reference gene primer amplification. The table came from immunoSEQ multiplex PCR; TCRdb's copy has only in-frame clones and leaves some out. That table is the source of V, J and clone size, and D and trimming were worked out from the DNA. Among approximately 200,000 clones listed, 70% to 90% were seen once.

This clonotype was obtained from a man aged 25-45 years who had recovered from COVID-19. The sample was PBMCs or T cells enriched from blood (not recorded which). This chain connects TRBV7-3 to TRBJ2-3; 7 nucleotides agree with TRBD2. The CDR3 DNA is TGTGCCAGCAGCCCAAACCCGGGACTAAAGACAGATACGCAGTATTTT. Translating it yields CASSPNPGLKTDTQYF.